The 24 T cell receptor beta chains reported below all come from one sample, sequenced in a study of blood T cell repertoires in COVID-19. Sequencing was performed with immunoSEQ multiplex PCR; in TCRdb, only in-frame clones are kept and a portion is missing. The repertoire includes approximately 350,000 clones, less than 90% of them detected once, and about 5% sits in the top ten. Sequencing used PBMCs or T cells enriched from blood (not recorded which). Source of these receptors: a woman aged 45-60 years who had recovered from COVID-19.

The J gene is TRBJ1-1, the V gene TRBV5-1; the D gene is possibly TRBD1 (6 bases). The CDR3 totals 15 residues. V dropped 0 bases and J dropped 2 bases, with 11 bases sitting between them. Germline CDR1 is SGHRS and CDR2 is YFSETQ. The CDR3 reads CASSLAPTGNTEAFF. The CDR3 coding sequence is TGCGCCAGCAGCTTGGCCCCGACAGGTAACACTGAAGCTTTCTTT.

This chain connects TRBV12-3 or TRBV12-4 to TRBJ1-2; D not resolved. With 6 bases removed from V and 7 bases from J, the gap between germline ends came to 12 bases. The CDR3 contains 12 residues. The CDR3, as DNA: TGTGCCAGCAGAGCGTTTACCCGTGGCTACACCTTC. This encodes CASRAFTRGYTF.

The chain uses TRBV11-2 and TRBJ2-7; 7 nucleotides align to TRBD1. Germline V gives CDR1 SGHAT, CDR2 FQNNGV. With V trimmed by 1 base and J by 6 bases, 6 bases remained unmatched. The CDR3 is 14 residues long. The CDR3 protein is CASSLVRQGLEQYF. The CDR3 DNA reads TGTGCCAGCAGCTTAGTCCGACAGGGTCTCGAGCAGTACTTC.

This chain connects TRBV6-5 to TRBJ1-5, with D uncertain. CDR1 and CDR2 from the germline V gene are MNHEY and SVGAGI. V shed 8 bases and J shed 1 base, with 12 bases lying between them. This CDR3 spans 14 amino acids. The CDR3 nucleotides read TGTGCCAGCGCCCTGTCCGGGAGCAATCAGCCCCAGCATTTT. Translating gives CASALSGSNQPQHF.

The chain couples TRBV28 to TRBJ2-7; 10 nucleotides align to TRBD2. CDR3 length: 16 residues. Germline V gives CDR1 MDHEN, CDR2 SYDVKM. V lost 6 bases to trimming and J lost 4 bases; unmatched junction nucleotides: 12. CDR3 bases: TGTGCCAGCAGCCCTGCCGGACTAGCGGAGGTTTACGAGCAGTACTTC. Protein sequence: CASSPAGLAEVYEQYF.

The chain is built from TRBV7-9 and TRBJ2-7; a possible D gene is TRBD1 (6 bases). CDR3 length: 13 amino acids. The germline gives CDR1 SEHNR, CDR2 FQNEAQ (reference sequence). V lost 5 bases to trimming and J lost 9 bases, with 17 bases between them. The CDR3 loop reads CASSEGQSTGQYF. The CDR3 DNA reads as TGTGCCAGCAGCGAAGGACAGTCTACGGGGCAGTACTTC.

The chain couples TRBV14 to TRBJ2-2; the D is unclear. The V end lost 1 base, the J end lost 5 bases, and 8 bases lay between the germline ends. CDR3 size: 14 residues. Germline V gene lookup returns CDR1 SGHDN and CDR2 FVKESK. CDR3 region: CASSQGFQTGELFF. The CDR3 nucleotides read TGTGCCAGCAGCCAAGGGTTTCAGACCGGGGAGCTGTTTTTT.

The CDR3 DNA follows: TGTGCCAGCAGTGAAACAGGTCCCTCCTACGAGCAGTACTTC. This codes for CASSETGPSYEQYF. The chain carries TRBV25-1 and TRBJ2-7, with TRBD1 as a possible D gene (5 bases). Trimming removed 2 bases from V and 0 bases from J, with 8 bases in between. The V gene's germline CDR1 is MGHDK and CDR2 SYGVNS. CDR3 size: 14 residues.

This clone is a singleton in its sample. V is TRBV14 and J is TRBJ1-1; the D is unclear. The CDR3 loop spans 13 amino acids. The germline CDR1 and CDR2 sequences are SGHDN and FVKESK. Trimming stripped 3 bases from V and 7 bases from J, with 12 bases between. The CDR3 sequence: CASSHGGQLEAFF. CDR3 bases: TGTGCCAGCAGCCACGGTGGGCAGCTTGAAGCTTTCTTT.

This clone was seen only a few times. V is TRBV27 and J is TRBJ1-1; D is uncertain. The CDR3 is 15 residues long. Germline CDR1 MNHEY, CDR2 SMNVEV (reference sequence). V dropped 6 bases and J dropped 0 bases, with 14 bases sitting between them. The CDR3 protein is CASSIYPVVNTEAFF. Written as DNA, the CDR3 is TGTGCCAGCAGCATCTACCCCGTAGTGAACACTGAAGCTTTCTTT.

J is TRBJ1-2 and V is TRBV6-5; D perhaps matches TRBD1 (6 bases). The germline V and J ends were trimmed by 2 bases and 6 bases, with 13 bases remaining between them. Germline assignment: CDR1 MNHEY and CDR2 SVGAGI. CDR3 length: 14 amino acids. The CDR3: CASSYLQGVDGYTF. DNA of the CDR3: TGTGCCAGCAGTTACCTACAGGGAGTGGATGGCTACACCTTC.

The chain employs TRBV6-5 and TRBJ1-2, with D maybe TRBD1 (5 bases). Germline V gives CDR1 MNHEY, CDR2 SVGAGI. With 7 bases removed from V and 0 bases from J, the gap between germline ends came to 12 bases. The CDR3 contains 14 residues. The CDR3 bases are TGTGCCAGCACCCCGGGGGGAGCTAACTATGGCTACACCTTC. Amino acids: CASTPGGANYGYTF.

The V gene is TRBV19, the J gene TRBJ1-1; 7 nucleotides agree with TRBD1. The germline gives CDR1 LNHDA, CDR2 SQIVND (reference sequence). V shed 7 bases and J 0 bases; nucleotides not matched to a gene: 14. CDR3 size: 17 residues. The CDR3 DNA is TGTGCCAGTACCAAAGTTGGGGGGACAGTAGTGAACACTGAAGCTTTCTTT. Residues: CASTKVGGTVVNTEAFF.

The V call is TRBV6-2 or TRBV6-3, the J call TRBJ1-5; 10 bases are a match to TRBD1. The CDR3 is made up of 15 amino acids. The V gene's germline CDR1 is MNHEY and CDR2 SVGEGT. V was pared by 0 bases and J by 7 bases, with 3 bases of the junction left unmatched. As DNA, the CDR3 is TGTGCCAGCAGTTACTCGGGACAGGGGTCCCAGCCCCAGCATTTT. Translation gives CASSYSGQGSQPQHF.

V gene TRBV6-2 or TRBV6-3 combines with J gene TRBJ2-7; no reliable D call. Germline V lookup: CDR1 MNHEY, CDR2 SVGEGT. The CDR3 covers 15 residues. Between the trimmed V and J ends, which lost 0 bases and 2 bases, there was a span of 11 bases. The CDR3 sequence is CASSYSNQAAYEQYF. As DNA, the CDR3 is TGTGCCAGCAGTTACTCGAATCAGGCTGCCTACGAGCAGTACTTC.

This chain joins TRBV7-2 and TRBJ2-7; the match to TRBD2 covers 8 bases. The J segment lost 7 bases and the V segment lost 2 bases, leaving 13 bases of the junction unmatched. The CDR3 is made up of 16 amino acids. Germline V gene sequence: CDR1 SGHTA, CDR2 FQGNSA. The CDR3 loop reads CASSLSGGPPPGEQYF. In nucleotides, the CDR3 is TGTGCCAGCAGCTTATCGGGAGGGCCCCCCCCCGGAGAGCAGTACTTC.

A single count supports this clone. V is TRBV5-1 and J is TRBJ2-3, with D perhaps matching TRBD2 (6 bases). CDR1 SGHRS and CDR2 YFSETQ come from the germline V gene. Trimming took off 8 bases at V and 1 base at J, with 14 bases between the two ends. The CDR3 sequence is 14 residues long. The CDR3 sequence is CASYGTLGTDTQYF. In DNA form, the CDR3 reads TGCGCCAGTTACGGGACTCTTGGCACAGATACGCAGTATTTT.

This clone came up a few times. The rearrangement joins TRBV30 to TRBJ1-6; D is perhaps TRBD1 (6 bases). This CDR3 is 19 amino acids long. V was trimmed by 0 bases and J by 7 bases, leaving 25 bases between them. Per germline, CDR1 GTSNPN and CDR2 SVGIG (reference sequence). CDR3 in DNA: TGTGCCTGGAGTGTATTCGATGTCGGGGGGGGCAGTCGAAATTCACCCCTCCACTTT. Translated, it gives CAWSVFDVGGGSRNSPLHF.

A word on this clone: Sequence at one end of the junction differs from germline and may be a read error. This sequence joins TRBV19 and TRBJ2-2; TRBD2 agrees at 9 bases. This CDR3 contains 14 residues. Germline V gene data show CDR1 as LNHDA and CDR2 as SQIVND (reference sequence). The CDR3 DNA reads TGTGCCAGTAGGATAGCGGGAGTCGGCGGGGAGCTGTTTTTT. This gives the protein CASRIAGVGGELFF.

This chain joins TRBV9 and TRBJ2-1, with TRBD2 identical over 15 bases. The V gene's germline CDR1 is SGDLS and CDR2 YYNGEE. After removal of 4 bases from V and 0 bases from J, the junction contained 5 bases not matched to a gene. The CDR3 loop spans 18 amino acids. CDR3 amino acids: CASSQGLAGGASYNEQFF. The CDR3 bases are TGTGCCAGCAGCCAGGGACTAGCGGGGGGAGCCTCCTACAATGAGCAGTTCTTC.

The chain has TRBV19 and TRBJ2-1, with D possibly matching TRBD1 (5 bases). V was cut by 10 bases and J by 7 bases, with 11 bases left in between. Germline V gene lookup returns CDR1 LNHDA and CDR2 SQIVND (reference sequence). The CDR3 is made up of 11 amino acids. CDR3 loop: CATLQGNEQFF. The CDR3 bases are TGTGCCACCTTGCAGGGAAATGAGCAGTTCTTC.

This chain joins TRBV7-9 and TRBJ1-5; possibly TRBD1 for D (6 bases). V lost 8 bases to trimming and J lost 3 bases, with 14 bases between them. Germline V CDR1 and CDR2: SEHNR, FQNEAQ (reference sequence). CDR3 length: 14 residues. The CDR3 loop is CASSRGADNQPQHF. The CDR3 DNA reads TGTGCCAGCTCACGGGGGGCGGACAATCAGCCCCAGCATTTT.

V is TRBV18 and J is TRBJ1-2; TRBD1 agrees at 9 bases. With 3 bases clipped from V and 2 bases from J, the junction kept 4 bases outside the gene matches. The V gene's germline CDR1 is KGHSH and CDR2 LQKENI. The CDR3 spans 15 residues. This chain's CDR3 is CASSPGQGKNYGYTF. The CDR3 DNA reads as TGTGCCAGCTCACCGGGACAGGGCAAAAACTATGGCTACACCTTC. The full variable domain, in which reference TRBV18 and TRBJ1-2 provide the parts outside the CDR3, is NAGVMQNPRHLVRRRGQEARLRCSPMKGHSHVYWYRQLPEEGLKFMVYLQKENIIDESGMPKERFSAEFPKEGPSILRIQQVVRGDSAAYFCASSPGQGKNYGYTFGSGTRLTVV.

This clone was observed once. The chain links TRBV19 to TRBJ1-2; 9 nucleotides line up with TRBD1. The CDR3 loop spans 15 amino acids. Per the germline V gene, CDR1 is LNHDA and CDR2 is SQIVND (reference sequence). Losses at the gene ends were 6 bases for V and 4 bases for J; bases not matched to a gene: 9. CDR3 protein: CASSLDLDRGYGYTF. The CDR3, as DNA: TGTGCCAGTAGCTTGGATTTGGACAGGGGCTATGGCTACACCTTC. The full variable domain, completed using reference TRBV19 and TRBJ1-2, is DGGITQSPKYLFRKEGQNVTLSCEQNLNHDAMYWYRQDPGQGLRLIYYSQIVNDFQKGDIAEGYSVSREKKESFPLTVTSAQKNPTAFYLCASSLDLDRGYGYTFGSGTRLTVV.